A selection of T cell receptor beta chains follows, all from one sample in a study of chemoradiotherapy in HPV16-positive cancers. Sequenced by immunoSEQ multiplex PCR; TCRdb stores in-frame clones only, minus some. Seen here are approximately 9,300 clones, about 91% observed once, and the top ten hold roughly 12%. This sample comprised blood, obtained from a patient who underwent chemoradiotherapy. The source of these receptors is a human donor with HPV-associated anogenital cancer. The CDR3 runs from the conserved cysteine through the conserved F or W. Fields, in order: clone size, CDR3 length, D gene, J gene, V gene, CDR3 DNA, CDR3 protein. D genes are given only for firm matches. Size is omitted from some rows. Given values are once, few, many or a class for expanded clones.

- 17 - TRBJ2-3 TRBV14 TGTGCCAGCAGCCCCTCCTGGGGGCGGGGGTCGGGAGATACGCAGTATTTT CASSPSWGRGSGDTQYF
- 13 - TRBJ1-1 TRBV18 TGTGCCAGCACAGAGGGGATGAACACTGAAGCTTTCTTT CASTEGMNTEAFF
- 16 - TRBJ2-6 TRBV2 TGTGCCAGCAGAGAGGGGTTGCGAACTGGGGCCAACGTCCTGACTTTC CASREGLRTGANVLTF
- 18 TRBD1 TRBJ1-1 TRBV19 TGTGCCAGTAGTATATTGGGGGCCGGACAGGGGGCGAACACTGAAGCTTTCTTT CASSILGAGQGANTEAFF
- 15 - TRBJ1-2 TRBV10-3 TGTGCCATCAGTGAGGGGATGGGGACTAACTATGGCTACACCTTC CAISEGMGTNYGYTF
- 15 - TRBJ1-2 TRBV6-5 TGTGCCAGCAGTTACTCGAACGGAGCTAACTATGGCTACACCTTC CASSYSNGANYGYTF
- 15 - TRBJ2-3 TRBV21-1 TGTGCCAGCAGCCTTATACTAGCGGGGGGGCCCACGCAGTATTTT CASSLILAGGPTQYF
- 14 - TRBJ2-1 TRBV2 TGTGCCAGCGTCTTCGGACTGGAAATAAATGAGCAGTTCTTC CASVFGLEINEQFF
- 16 - TRBJ1-1 TRBV18 TGTGCCAGCTCACCACGTTGGGGGGGCGAGAACACTGAAGCTTTCTTT CASSPRWGGENTEAFF
once 14 - TRBJ1-6 TRBV10-2 TGCGCCAGCAGTGAGTACAGATATAATTCACCCCTCCACTTT CASSEYRYNSPLHF
- 15 TRBD1 TRBJ1-1 TRBV5-6 TGTGCCAGCAGCTCCCCGGGACAGGGGTACACTGAAGCTTTCTTT CASSSPGQGYTEAFF
- 14 TRBD1 TRBJ2-3 TRBV10-3 TGTGCCATCAGTGAGTCGACAGGGACAGATACGCAGTATTTT CAISESTGTDTQYF
- 15 - TRBJ2-2 TRBV9 TGTGCCAGCAGCGTAGAGATTAGCCCCACCGGGGAGCTGTTTTTT CASSVEISPTGELFF
- 14 - TRBJ2-1 TRBV29-1 TGCAGCGGGGAGGGGGGGGACTCCTACAATGAGCAGTTCTTC CSGEGGDSYNEQFF
- 16 - TRBJ1-3 TRBV9 TGTGCCAGCAGCCCATTGGGGGGTTCAAGTGGAAACACCATATATTTT CASSPLGGSSGNTIYF
- 13 - TRBJ2-1 TRBV29-1 TGCAGCGTTGAAGAGACGGCGGGGAGTGAGCAGTTCTTC CSVEETAGSEQFF
- 15 TRBD2 TRBJ2-3 TRBV7-8 TGTGCCAGCAGCTTCACTAGCGGGGGTGCAGATACGCAGTATTTT CASSFTSGGADTQYF
- 15 TRBD2 TRBJ2-5 TRBV5-1 TGCGCCAGCAGCTTAACCGGGACTACACAAGAGACCCAGTACTTC CASSLTGTTQETQYF
- 11 - TRBJ2-3 TRBV20-1 TGCAGTGCTAGTAGTCTAGATACGCAGTATTTT CSASSLDTQYF
- 14 - TRBJ1-1 TRBV7-9 TGTGCCAGCAGCTCCCCCACAGGGCCTTATGAAGCTTTCTTT CASSSPTGPYEAFF
few 12 - TRBJ2-1 TRBV18 TGTGCCAGCTCACCACCGAGAGGGGACCAGTTCTTC CASSPPRGDQFF
once 14 - TRBJ2-2 TRBV9 TGTGCCAGCAGCTCGGACGGGAACACCGGGGAGCTGTTTTTT CASSSDGNTGELFF
- 14 - TRBJ2-7 TRBV27 TGTGCCAGCAGGCTTACGGGACGAGCCTACGAGCAGTACTTC CASRLTGRAYEQYF
- 17 - TRBJ2-5 TRBV12-1 TGTGCCAGCAGCTTTGGAGTAGCGGGGGTGGCTCAAGAGACCCAGTACTTC CASSFGVAGVAQETQYF
once 15 - TRBJ2-3 TRBV19 TGTGCCAGTAGTACGACTAGAGAGGGCACAGATACGCAGTATTTT CASSTTREGTDTQYF
- 13 - TRBJ1-1 TRBV14 TGTGCCAGCAGCCAAAGGACTGGGACTGAAGCTTTCTTT CASSQRTGTEAFF
- 15 TRBD2 TRBJ2-5 TRBV29-1 TGCAGCGTTGAAAATGAGCGGGGGGGCAAGGAGACCCAGTACTTC CSVENERGGKETQYF
- 13 TRBD1 TRBJ1-1 TRBV6-6 TGTGCCAGCGGACAGGGGAGGAGGACTGAAGCTTTCTTT CASGQGRRTEAFF
- 15 - TRBJ1-3 TRBV6-5 TGTGCCAGCAGCCTGACTCAACACTCTGGAAACACCATATATTTT CASSLTQHSGNTIYF
- 15 - TRBJ1-2 TRBV28 TGTGCCAGCAAACTCCTGGGGGCGCCCAACTATGGCTACACCTTC CASKLLGAPNYGYTF
- 14 TRBD2 TRBJ2-3 TRBV4-3 TGCGCCAGCAGCCTAGGGACGGGGGGGGATACGCAGTATTTT CASSLGTGGDTQYF
- 14 - TRBJ2-2 TRBV11-3 TGTGCCAGCAGCTTAGGGGGGAACACCGGGGAGCTGTTTTTT CASSLGGNTGELFF
once 15 - TRBJ2-1 TRBV10-3 TGTGCCATCAGTGAGATTGAGGACAGAAACAATGAGCAGTTCTTC CAISEIEDRNNEQFF
- 15 - TRBJ2-3 TRBV9 TGTGCCAGCAGCGCTACCGGGACAACCCCCGGTACGCAGTATTTT CASSATGTTPGTQYF
- 15 TRBD1 TRBJ2-1 TRBV11-1 TGTGCCAGCAGCAATACAGGGGGCTCGAGGAATGAGCAGTTCTTC CASSNTGGSRNEQFF
- 17 - TRBJ1-3 TRBV10-3 TGTGCCATCAGTGAGACGACAGTCCGATCCTCTGGAAACACCATATATTTT CAISETTVRSSGNTIYF
- 15 - TRBJ1-2 TRBV14 TGTGCCAGCAGCCAAGACGCACAGGCTAACTATGGCTACACCTTC CASSQDAQANYGYTF
- 12 - TRBJ1-1 TRBV30 TGTGCCTGGAAAGGGGGGAACACTGAAGCTTTCTTT CAWKGGNTEAFF
- 17 - TRBJ2-1 TRBV29-1 TGCAGCGTTGAAGATACCAAGTTGGGTAGGGACCGCAATGAGCAGTTCTTC CSVEDTKLGRDRNEQFF
- 16 TRBD2 TRBJ2-3 TRBV9 TGTGCCAGCAGCCCCGGGACTAGCGGGGTCACAGATACGCAGTATTTT CASSPGTSGVTDTQYF
- 15 TRBD1 TRBJ1-1 TRBV7-9 TGTGCCAGCAGCTTGGGACAGGGCTATGGCACTGAAGCTTTCTTT CASSLGQGYGTEAFF
- 12 TRBD1 TRBJ1-2 TRBV28 TGTGCCAGCGGCCTAGGGGGCTGGGGCTACACCTTC CASGLGGWGYTF
- 13 TRBD1 TRBJ1-5 TRBV6-4 TGTGCCAGCAGCCAGGGGGCGAGTCAGCCCCAGCATTTT CASSQGASQPQHF